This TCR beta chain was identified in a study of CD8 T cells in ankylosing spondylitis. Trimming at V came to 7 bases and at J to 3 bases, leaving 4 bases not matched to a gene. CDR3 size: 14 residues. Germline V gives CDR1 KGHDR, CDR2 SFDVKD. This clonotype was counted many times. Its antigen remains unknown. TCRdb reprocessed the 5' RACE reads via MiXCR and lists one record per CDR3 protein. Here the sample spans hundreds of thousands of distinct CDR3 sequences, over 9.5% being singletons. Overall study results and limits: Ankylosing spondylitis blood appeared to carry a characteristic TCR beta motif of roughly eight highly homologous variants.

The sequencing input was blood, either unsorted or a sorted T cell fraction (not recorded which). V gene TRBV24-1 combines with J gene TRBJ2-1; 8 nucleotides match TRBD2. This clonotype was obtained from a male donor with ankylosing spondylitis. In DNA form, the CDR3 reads TGTGCCACCAGCACCGGGACTAGCTACAATGAGCAGTTCTTC. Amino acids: CATSTGTSYNEQFF.